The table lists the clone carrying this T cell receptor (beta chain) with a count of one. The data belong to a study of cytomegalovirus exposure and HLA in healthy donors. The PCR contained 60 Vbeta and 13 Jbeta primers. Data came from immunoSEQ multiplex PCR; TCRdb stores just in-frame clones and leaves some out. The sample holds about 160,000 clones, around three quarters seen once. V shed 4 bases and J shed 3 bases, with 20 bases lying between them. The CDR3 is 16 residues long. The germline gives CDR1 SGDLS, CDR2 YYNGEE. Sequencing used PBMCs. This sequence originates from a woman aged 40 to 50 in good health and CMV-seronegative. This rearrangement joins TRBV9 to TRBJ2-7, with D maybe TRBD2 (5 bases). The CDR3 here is CASSPSGQPPHYEQYF. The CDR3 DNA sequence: TGTGCCAGCAGCCCGAGCGGCCAGCCCCCTCACTACGAGCAGTACTTC.